This TCR beta chain stems from a study of cytomegalovirus exposure and HLA in healthy donors. The CDR3 spans 12 residues. Trimming shortened V by 3 bases and J by 8 bases, and 9 bases separated the two germline ends. Germline loops: CDR1 MNHNS, CDR2 SASEGT. Only in-frame clones appear in the TCRdb table, and some are missing; sequencing was by immunoSEQ multiplex PCR. The repertoire consists of about 88,000 clones, with around 82% occurring once and the leading ten covering over 10%. The material sequenced was PBMCs. The sequence derives from a woman between 18 and 30 years old in good health and CMV-seropositive. This rearrangement joins TRBV6-1 to TRBJ2-3; D remains unclear. CDR3 DNA sequence: TGTGCCAGCAGTGATACTCCTGCTACGCAGTATTTT. Its protein product is CASSDTPATQYF.